Listed below are T cell receptor beta chains from one sample, sequenced in a study of shared clonotypes between healthy human individuals. The data were produced by immunoSEQ multiplex PCR, yet TCRdb's version contains in-frame clones alone and is incomplete. The sample contains about 520,000 clones, around 95% of which appear only once. The sequencing input was naive CD4+ T cells sorted from blood. Receptor source: a woman under 40 in good health. CDR3s include the opening cysteine and the closing phenylalanine or tryptophan. Each record gives: V gene, CDR3 length, J gene, clone size, D gene, CDR3 DNA, CDR3 protein. D genes are given only for firm matches. Clone size is stated in some rows and not others, as once, few, many or a class when expanded.

>TRBV2|13|TRBJ1-2|-|TRBD1
TGTGCCAGTCGTGAGACAGGGGGCTATGGCTACACCTTC
CASRETGGYGYTF
>TRBV28|16|TRBJ2-7|-|-
TGTGCCAGCAGTTTGGTCGGAGTAGGGGGGTATTACGAGCAGTACTTC
CASSLVGVGGYYEQYF
>TRBV5-1|13|TRBJ2-1|-|-
TGCGCCAGCAGCTTGTCAAGTCCGGGTGAGCAGTTCTTC
CASSLSSPGEQFF
>TRBV5-1|17|TRBJ2-3|-|TRBD2
TGCGCCAGCAGTACTGCTGGAAGCGGGAGATCTACAGATACGCAGTATTTT
CASSTAGSGRSTDTQYF
>TRBV14|14|TRBJ1-1|-|-
TGTGCCAGCAGCCGCTTACAGGGTTCCGCTGAAGCTTTCTTT
CASSRLQGSAEAFF
>TRBV6-6|12|TRBJ1-3|-|-
TGTGCCAGCAGTTTGCCTGGAAACACCATATATTTT
CASSLPGNTIYF
>TRBV9|14|TRBJ1-1|-|-
TGTGCCAGCAGCAGAAGGGGGGGAGACACTGAAGCTTTCTTT
CASSRRGGDTEAFF
>TRBV6-5|15|TRBJ2-1|-|TRBD1
TGTGCCAGCAGTTCTCACAGGGGCTCCTACAATGAGCAGTTCTTC
CASSSHRGSYNEQFF
>TRBV5-1|13|TRBJ2-3|-|-
TGCGCCAGCAGCCTCGAGGGGAGAGATACGCAGTATTTT
CASSLEGRDTQYF
>TRBV7-9|13|TRBJ1-2|-|-
TGTGCCAGCAGCTTCAACGGATACTATGGCTACACCTTC
CASSFNGYYGYTF
>TRBV6-5|16|TRBJ2-7|-|TRBD1
TGTGCCAGCAGTTTTAACCGGGACAGGGGGAGCATCGGGCAGTACTTC
CASSFNRDRGSIGQYF
>TRBV27|14|TRBJ1-4|-|-
TGTGCCAGCAGTTTAGTAGGGGCGGGCGAAAAATTGTTTTTT
CASSLVGAGEKLFF
>TRBV14|15|TRBJ2-3|once|TRBD2
TGTGCCAGCAGCCAAGAACTAGCGGGCACAGATACGCAGTATTTT
CASSQELAGTDTQYF
>TRBV5-1|14|TRBJ2-2|once|-
TGCGCCTCTCAGTATAGCGAGAACACCGGGGAGCTGTTTTTT
CASQYSENTGELFF
>TRBV28|12|TRBJ1-5|-|-
TGTGCCAGCAGTTTCCCCAATCAGCCCCAGCATTTT
CASSFPNQPQHF
>TRBV29-1|13|TRBJ1-4|once|-
TGCAGCGTAACAGGGCTTCCAAATGAAAAACTGTTTTTT
CSVTGLPNEKLFF
>TRBV18|17|TRBJ1-4|once|-
TGTGCCAGCTCACCACTTAGGGGGACTTCAACTAATGAAAAACTGTTTTTT
CASSPLRGTSTNEKLFF
>TRBV28|18|TRBJ1-5|-|-
TGTGCCAGCAGTTTCCCGGAGGGGTCAGCGTATAGCAATCAGCCCCAGCATTTT
CASSFPEGSAYSNQPQHF
>TRBV12-5|11|TRBJ2-3|-|-
TGTGCTAGTGGTTTGAAGGATACGCAGTATTTT
CASGLKDTQYF
>TRBV7-2|14|TRBJ2-7|-|TRBD1
TGTGCCAGCAGCCGGTGGACAGGGGCCTACGAGCAGTACTTC
CASSRWTGAYEQYF
>TRBV4-1|14|TRBJ2-5|many|-
TGCGCCAGCAGCCAACAGGAGATGGGAGAGACCCAGTACTTC
CASSQQEMGETQYF
>TRBV6-5|14|TRBJ1-2|-|-
TGTGCCAGCAGCCCCTTACAGGACTACTATGGCTACACCTTC
CASSPLQDYYGYTF
>TRBV28|15|TRBJ2-7|-|TRBD1
TGTGCCAGCAGGGAGCGGGTGAGACAGGGGGACGAGCAGTACTTC
CASRERVRQGDEQYF
>TRBV11-3|13|TRBJ1-3|-|-
TGTGCCAGCAGCTCCACCGGGAGAAACACCATATATTTT
CASSSTGRNTIYF
>TRBV6-1|15|TRBJ2-7|-|TRBD1
TGTGCCAGCAGTTTCAGGACAGGGAGCCCCTACGAGCAGTACTTC
CASSFRTGSPYEQYF
>TRBV11-2|16|TRBJ2-1|-|TRBD2
TGTGCCAGCAGCAGCCCGGGACTAGCGGGAGAGGTTGAGCAGTTCTTC
CASSSPGLAGEVEQFF
>TRBV28|14|TRBJ2-7|-|-
TGTGCCAGCACCCTAAGGACGAGCTCCTACGAGCAGTACTTC
CASTLRTSSYEQYF
>TRBV18|13|TRBJ2-6|few|-
TGTGCCAGCTCACCCTCTGGGGCCAACGTCCTGACTTTC
CASSPSGANVLTF
>TRBV28|14|TRBJ2-7|few|TRBD2
TGTGCCAGCCGACCGAGCGGGAGCACCTACGAGCAGTACTTC
CASRPSGSTYEQYF
>TRBV7-8|14|TRBJ2-6|-|-
TGTGCCAGCAGATTTGAGTCTGGGGCCAACGTCCTGACTTTC
CASRFESGANVLTF
>TRBV11-3|15|TRBJ2-3|-|TRBD1
TGTGCCAGCGCTCCTTGGGACAGTCCTATGAATACGCAGTATTTT
CASAPWDSPMNTQYF
>TRBV5-1|16|TRBJ2-1|-|-
TGCGCCAGCAGCCCCACCCCCCCTAAATCCTACAATGAGCAGTTCTTC
CASSPTPPKSYNEQFF
>TRBV5-1|12|TRBJ2-7|-|-
TGCGCCAGCAGCCAACAGGGTTACGAGCAGTACTTC
CASSQQGYEQYF
>TRBV19|15|TRBJ1-2|-|-
TGTGCCAGTAGTTCGCGGGGGTACAGGGTTTATGGCTACACCTTC
CASSSRGYRVYGYTF
>TRBV7-2|14|TRBJ1-1|-|TRBD1
TGTGCCAGCACCCGGGACAGGTCAGACACTGAAGCTTTCTTT
CASTRDRSDTEAFF
>TRBV27|15|TRBJ2-5|-|-
TGTGCCAGCAGTTTATGGGGCGGCAGACAAGAGACCCAGTACTTC
CASSLWGGRQETQYF
>TRBV6-1|15|TRBJ2-6|-|-
TGTGCCAGCAGTGACACAGGGTCCGGGGCCAACGTCCTGACTTTC
CASSDTGSGANVLTF